Included here is one TCR beta chain sequence, with context. No antigen is known for it. Libraries were prepared by immunoSEQ multiplex PCR; TCRdb keeps only in-frame clonotypes and omits some of them. The repertoire holds more than 85,000 clones, with about 83% as singletons. This sample is drawn from a study of T cell responses to AZD1222 COVID-19 vaccine. Study-wide context: Researchers grouped second doses given at about 4 or about 12 weeks into one pool. General observations from the study: Variant regions that are unmutated are reportedly the target of nearly half of spike-specific TCRs. Dominant CD4 TCR responses targeted spike regions 160-218 and 743-854. Just six people given AZD1222 tested seropositive at baseline.

Germline CDR1 and CDR2: WSHSY and SAAADI. Trimming cost V 9 bases and J 5 bases; bases outside gene matches: 8. The CDR3 consists of 13 residues. The chain recombines TRBV10-2 with TRBJ2-5, with 8 bases that match TRBD2. The input for sequencing was peripheral blood, taken on day 0 of AZD1222 vaccination. The sequence was obtained from an adult in good health. The CDR3 reads CASERGPRETQYF. In DNA, the CDR3 is TGCGCCAGTGAGCGGGGGCCTCGGGAGACCCAGTACTTC.